Listed here are 32 T cell receptor beta chains from one sample, sequenced in a study of neoadjuvant anti-PD-1 for oral cavity cancer. Method: immunoSEQ multiplex PCR; TCRdb's copy keeps in-frame clones and lacks some. This table has more than 13,000 clones, about 70% appearing once. The starting material was PBMCs, obtained before nivolumab (anti-PD-1) treatment. The source of these receptors is a person aged 35 to 85 with oral cavity squamous cell carcinoma.

The CDR3 DNA is TGTGCCAGTCGGGACATTGGTAACTATGGCTACACCTTC. It is translated as CASRDIGNYGYTF. The chain carries TRBV2 and TRBJ1-2; tentative D call: TRBD1 (6 bases). The CDR3 has 13 amino acids. Per the germline V gene, CDR1 is SNHLY and CDR2 is FYNNEI. V gave up 9 bases and J gave up 1 base, with 12 bases separating them.

This clone was found a few times. The rearrangement uses TRBV28 and TRBJ1-5, with no clear D. The CDR3 is 12 residues long. Germline loops: CDR1 MDHEN, CDR2 SYDVKM. V lost 5 bases and J lost 7, with 9 bases in between. Here the CDR3 DNA reads TGTGCCAGCAGTCTCTTTAACCAGCCCCAGCATTTT. Translated, it gives CASSLFNQPQHF.

CDR3 sequence reads: CASSADSSAGDTQYF. CDR3 DNA sequence: TGCGCCAGCAGCGCGGACAGTTCGGCGGGAGATACGCAGTATTTT. This chain joins TRBV5-1 and TRBJ2-3; the D gene is possibly TRBD1 (6 bases). Trimming stripped 4 bases from V and 5 bases from J, with 17 bases between. Germline loops: CDR1 SGHRS, CDR2 YFSETQ. The CDR3 spans 15 residues. Filled out from reference TRBV5-1 and TRBJ2-3, the complete variable domain reads KAGVTQTPRYLIKTRGQQVTLSCSPISGHRSVSWYQQTPGQGLQFLFEYFSETQRNKGNFPGRFSGRQFSNSRSEMNVSTLELGDSALYLCASSADSSAGDTQYFGPGTRLTVL.

The chain has TRBV11-2 and TRBJ2-7, with 12 bases matching TRBD2. Germline V gene lookup returns CDR1 SGHAT and CDR2 FQNNGV. The CDR3 sequence is 15 residues long. The V and J ends lost 1 base and 4 bases, in that order; junction bases with no gene match: 2. The CDR3 DNA follows: TGTGCCAGCAGCTTAGCTAGCGGGGGGGGGTACGAGCAGTACTTC. Translated, it gives CASSLASGGGYEQYF.

The chain employs TRBV5-1 and TRBJ1-1; D is possibly TRBD1 (5 bases). The V end lost 4 bases, the J end lost 6 bases, and 19 bases lay between the germline ends. The germline gives CDR1 SGHRS, CDR2 YFSETQ. The CDR3 sequence is 15 residues long. CDR3 sequence: CASSERPGPWAEAFF. In nucleotides, the CDR3 is TGCGCCAGCAGCGAAAGGCCGGGGCCCTGGGCTGAAGCTTTCTTT.

This clone was seen a single time. The chain carries TRBV10-3 and TRBJ1-5; D is uncertain. Looked up from germline, CDR1 is ENHRY and CDR2 is SYGVKD. The CDR3 runs to 15 residues. V lost 4 bases, J lost 2 bases, and 12 bases lay in between. The CDR3 nucleotides read TGTGCCATCAGTGGTGGGGTCACCGGCAATCAGCCCCAGCATTTT. The encoded protein is CAISGGVTGNQPQHF.

This clone was observed a few times. This sequence joins TRBV7-8 and TRBJ2-1; D is perhaps TRBD2 (7 bases). Trimming pared 0 bases from V and 7 bases from J, leaving 22 bases between. Germline CDR1 is SGHVS and CDR2 is FQNEAQ. The CDR3 consists of 18 residues. The CDR3 DNA is TGTGCCAGCAGCTTAGCGGGTATGGCAGCGGGACAAGCTAATGAGCAGTTCTTC. This translates into CASSLAGMAAGQANEQFF.

The gene calls are TRBV18 and TRBJ1-1; 8 bases are shared with TRBD1. This CDR3 has 15 residues. Germline assignment: CDR1 KGHSH and CDR2 LQKENI. The V and J ends lost 3 bases and 4 bases, in that order; junction bases with no gene match: 7. CDR3 sequence (DNA): TGTGCCAGCTCACCGCCACAGGGGGGGAGCACTGAAGCTTTCTTT. Protein sequence: CASSPPQGGSTEAFF.

This sequence joins TRBV2 and TRBJ2-2, with D maybe TRBD2 (5 bases). Germline V gene data show CDR1 as SNHLY and CDR2 as FYNNEI. The CDR3 contains 15 residues. Deletions cut 6 bases from V and 0 bases from J, with 11 bases between. CDR3: CASRTVGANTGELFF. DNA of the CDR3: TGTGCCAGCAGGACGGTCGGGGCGAACACCGGGGAGCTGTTTTTT.

V usage is TRBV2 and J usage is TRBJ2-4; D not certain. Germline V lookup: CDR1 SNHLY, CDR2 FYNNEI. The CDR3 is made up of 15 amino acids. V lost 8 bases and J lost 7, with 21 bases in between. This CDR3 is CASLFRAAGENIQYF. The CDR3 coding sequence is TGTGCCAGCTTATTCCGGGCCGCCGGCGAGAACATTCAGTACTTC.

This clone was counted between two and nine times. The chain joins TRBV28 to TRBJ1-2; D is possibly TRBD1 (5 bases). The CDR3 sequence is 14 residues long. Germline values: CDR1 MDHEN, CDR2 SYDVKM. Trimming stripped 5 bases from V and 2 bases from J, with 12 bases between. The chain's CDR3 is CASSTSGGNYGYTF. DNA for the CDR3: TGTGCCAGCAGTACGTCTGGGGGGAACTATGGCTACACCTTC.

This clone was observed a single time. The chain combines TRBV11-1 with TRBJ1-1; the match to TRBD1 covers 8 bases. Germline lookup yields CDR1 SGHAT and CDR2 FQDESV (reference sequence). With 8 bases clipped from V and 4 bases from J, the junction kept 6 bases outside the gene matches. The CDR3 totals 13 residues. CDR3 loop: CASYGTGGTEAFF. CDR3 bases: TGTGCCAGCTATGGAACAGGGGGCACTGAAGCTTTCTTT.

The rearrangement links TRBV5-1 to TRBJ1-2; no reliable D call. Germline V gene data show CDR1 as SGHRS and CDR2 as YFSETQ. The CDR3 sequence is 14 residues long. The germline V and J ends were trimmed by 0 bases and 7 bases, with 13 bases remaining between them. CDR3 bases: TGCGCCAGCAGCTTGGCCCAGACTGGTGGTGGCTACACCTTC. Translating gives CASSLAQTGGGYTF.

The CDR3 region has the DNA TGTGCCAGCCGGGGAGGTTTAGGGTTGGGTAATGAAAAACTGTTTTTT. It translates to CASRGGLGLGNEKLFF. V and J are TRBV2 and TRBJ1-4; no definite D call. The V gene's germline CDR1 is SNHLY and CDR2 FYNNEI. The CDR3 is made up of 16 amino acids. Trimming stripped 8 bases from V and 4 bases from J, with 20 bases between.

V is TRBV18 and J is TRBJ2-3; 13 positions agree with TRBD2. This CDR3 has 15 amino acids. After removal of 1 base from V and 5 bases from J, the junction contained 0 bases not matched to a gene. CDR1 is KGHSH, CDR2 LQKENI, per germline. The CDR3 bases are TGTGCCAGCTCACCACGGACTAGCGGGAGAGATACGCAGTATTTT. Its protein product is CASSPRTSGRDTQYF. Together with reference TRBV18 and TRBJ2-3, the CDR3 gives the full variable domain: NAGVMQNPRHLVRRRGQEARLRCSPMKGHSHVYWYRQLPEEGLKFMVYLQKENIIDESGMPKERFSAEFPKEGPSILRIQQVVRGDSAAYFCASSPRTSGRDTQYFGPGTRLTVL.

The chain carries TRBV6-5 and TRBJ1-3; a possible D gene is TRBD1 (5 bases). Germline V gene data show CDR1 as MNHEY and CDR2 as SVGAGI. The CDR3 runs 16 residues. Trimming took 0 bases from V and 2 from J, leaving 11 bases between them. Written as DNA, the CDR3 is TGTGCCAGCAGTTACTCTTTTGGGACCCCTGGAAACACCATATATTTT. Its translation is CASSYSFGTPGNTIYF.

This rearrangement joins TRBV6-5 to TRBJ1-5; maybe TRBD1 (5 bases). Germline loops: CDR1 MNHEY, CDR2 SVGAGI. Trimming pared 4 bases from V and 5 bases from J, leaving 12 bases between. The CDR3 covers 14 residues. The CDR3 nucleotides read TGTGCCAGCAGTTCTGGCAGGGAATATCAGCCCCAGCATTTT. The encoded protein is CASSSGREYQPQHF.

This clone was observed a few times. J is TRBJ1-2 and V is TRBV27, with TRBD1 identical over 9 bases. Looked up from germline, CDR1 is MNHEY and CDR2 is SMNVEV (reference sequence). V dropped 2 bases and J dropped 6; count of bases not matched to a gene: 4. This CDR3 is built from 14 residues. In DNA, the CDR3 is TGTGCCAGCAGTTTAACAGGGGGCGCGGATGGCTACACCTTC. As protein: CASSLTGGADGYTF.

The chain combines TRBV18 with TRBJ2-2; 7 nucleotides line up with TRBD1. V shed 3 bases, J shed 2 bases, and the junction held 3 bases outside the gene matches. CDR1 is KGHSH and CDR2 is LQKENI in the germline V gene. The CDR3 sequence is 15 residues long. CDR3 in amino acids: CASSPGTDNTGELFF. In DNA form, the CDR3 reads TGTGCCAGCTCACCGGGGACAGACAACACCGGGGAGCTGTTTTTT. The full variable domain, in which reference TRBV18 and TRBJ2-2 provide the parts outside the CDR3, is NAGVMQNPRHLVRRRGQEARLRCSPMKGHSHVYWYRQLPEEGLKFMVYLQKENIIDESGMPKERFSAEFPKEGPSILRIQQVVRGDSAAYFCASSPGTDNTGELFFGEGSRLTVL.

This clone came up once. The CDR3 nucleotides read TGTGCCAGCAGCGTAGAGGGACAGGGCGCTGGCTACACCTTC. Amino acid sequence: CASSVEGQGAGYTF. The rearrangement links TRBV9 to TRBJ1-2; TRBD1 matches at 9 bases. With 0 bases clipped from V and 7 bases from J, the junction kept 4 bases outside the gene matches. CDR3 length equals 14 residues. CDR1 is SGDLS and CDR2 is YYNGEE in the germline V gene.

The CDR3 spells CASSPGTSGGAADTQYF. CDR3 nucleotides: TGTGCCAGCAGCCCCGGGACTAGCGGGGGGGCAGCAGATACGCAGTATTTT. The chain recombines TRBV11-2 with TRBJ2-3; 16 bases are shared with TRBD2. V gave up 5 bases and J gave up 4 bases; unmatched junction bases: 6. CDR3 length equals 17 residues. Germline loops: CDR1 SGHAT, CDR2 FQNNGV.

The chain carries TRBV7-2 and TRBJ2-7; TRBD2 aligns across 13 bases. The trim removed 4 bases at V and 7 bases at J, leaving 10 bases unmatched. Germline V CDR1 and CDR2: SGHTA, FQGNSA. This CDR3 is 16 amino acids long. The CDR3 sequence is CASSSPGLAGAREQYF. CDR3 nucleotide sequence: TGTGCCAGCAGCTCGCCAGGACTAGCGGGAGCGCGGGAGCAGTACTTC. Variable domain in full (rest from reference TRBV7-2 and TRBJ2-7): GAGVSQSPSNKVTEKGKDVELRCDPISGHTALYWYRQSLGQGLEFLIYFQGNSAPDKSGLPSDRFSAERTGGSVSTLTIQRTQQEDSAVYLCASSSPGLAGAREQYFGPGTRLTVT.

This clone has only a few counts. The gene calls are TRBV29-1 and TRBJ2-7; D is tentatively TRBD1 or TRBD2 (6 bases each). This CDR3 has 13 amino acids. From germline, CDR1 is SQVTM and CDR2 ANQGSEA. The V gene lost 7 bases and the J gene lost 2 bases, with 15 bases spanning the gap. This CDR3 reads CSATWRGAYEQYF. CDR3 DNA: TGCAGCGCAACGTGGAGGGGGGCCTACGAGCAGTACTTC.

V is TRBV4-2 and J is TRBJ2-1; 11 bases line up with TRBD2. Trimming at V came to 0 bases and at J to 3 bases, leaving 4 bases not matched to a gene. CDR1 is LGHNA and CDR2 is YNFKEQ in the germline V gene. This CDR3 spans 17 amino acids. CDR3 region: CASSQETLAGGYNEQFF. The DNA of the CDR3 is TGTGCCAGCAGCCAAGAAACCCTAGCGGGGGGCTACAATGAGCAGTTCTTC.

A few counts support this clone. The J gene is TRBJ1-2, the V gene TRBV7-9; the D gene is possibly TRBD1 (6 bases). This CDR3 comprises 13 residues. CDR1 is SEHNR and CDR2 is FQNEAQ in the germline V gene (reference sequence). Trimming removed 5 bases from V and 7 bases from J, with 14 bases in between. CDR3 loop: CASSTRGGSGYTF. As DNA, the CDR3 is TGTGCCAGCAGCACCAGGGGAGGGTCTGGCTACACCTTC.

This clone has a handful of counts. The chain joins TRBV4-1 to TRBJ1-6, with D unclear. The CDR3 has 13 residues. Germline V gene lookup returns CDR1 MGHRA and CDR2 YSYEKL. V lost 0 bases, J lost 9 bases, and 6 bases lay in between. CDR3: CASSQDSTSPLHF. The DNA of the CDR3 is TGCGCCAGCAGCCAAGACTCCACTTCACCCCTCCACTTT.

V gene TRBV5-1 combines with J gene TRBJ2-5, with unresolved D. This CDR3 spans 13 amino acids. Germline CDR1 is SGHRS and CDR2 is YFSETQ. With 0 bases removed from V and 1 base from J, the gap between germline ends came to 4 bases. The CDR3 DNA reads as TGCGCCAGCAGCTTGGAGGGCCAAGAGACCCAGTACTTC. Translated: CASSLEGQETQYF.

This clone was counted between two and nine times. V and J are TRBV5-6 and TRBJ2-1; D possibly matches TRBD1 or TRBD2 (5 bases each). With 0 bases removed from V and 5 bases from J, the gap between germline ends came to 6 bases. Germline CDR1 SGHDT, CDR2 YYEEEE. CDR3 size: 13 residues. DNA of the CDR3: TGTGCCAGCAGCTTGGGGGACCACAATGAGCAGTTCTTC. The encoded protein is CASSLGDHNEQFF.

The genes are TRBV7-9 and TRBJ2-7, with D possibly matching TRBD2 (5 bases). V lost 11 bases and J 2 bases, leaving 13 bases between the germline ends. Germline CDR1 is SEHNR and CDR2 is FQNEAQ (reference sequence). The CDR3 totals 12 residues. The CDR3 spells CAGGGGPYEQYF. The CDR3 DNA follows: TGTGCCGGTGGAGGAGGCCCCTACGAGCAGTACTTC.

The chain employs TRBV30 and TRBJ1-1; D is possibly TRBD1 (5 bases). This CDR3 contains 12 residues. The germline V gene has CDR1 GTSNPN and CDR2 SVGIG (reference sequence). Between the trimmed V and J ends, which lost 1 base and 10 bases, there was a span of 13 bases. The CDR3, as DNA: TGTGCCTGGAGTGGAAGGGGAACTCTAGCTTTCTTT. It translates to CAWSGRGTLAFF.

This clone has only a few counts. One junction end disagrees with the germline gene, perhaps due to a read error. This chain links TRBV5-1 with TRBJ2-1, with 7 bases matching TRBD2. Per germline, CDR1 SGHRS and CDR2 YFSETQ. The CDR3 sequence is 14 residues long. Here the CDR3 reads CASSSGTTYDEQFF. CDR3 nucleotides: TGCGCCAGCAGCTCCGGGACTACCTACGATGAGCAGTTCTTC.

The V gene is TRBV30, the J gene TRBJ1-2, with D maybe TRBD1 (6 bases). There are 18 residues in the CDR3. Per the germline V gene, CDR1 is GTSNPN and CDR2 is SVGIG (reference sequence). V gave up 1 base and J gave up 3 bases, with 24 bases separating them. In DNA form, the CDR3 reads TGTGCCTGGAGTGGTGGCCGTCTCACCAGGGGTCGGGACTATGGCTACACCTTC. Translated, it gives CAWSGGRLTRGRDYGYTF.